This T cell receptor beta chain derives from a study of T cells in Graves' hyperthyroidism and ophthalmopathy. Findings of the study overall: A model built on 13 V-J features separated ophthalmopathy from stable hyperthyroidism.

Germline CDR1 PRHDT, CDR2 FYEKMQ (reference sequence). V was pared by 5 bases and J by 8 bases, with 12 bases between. This CDR3 region has 12 residues. It was RNA transcripts that yielded the amplified TCR beta CDR3 regions. HTBI primers were used for first-round RT-PCR of the TCR CDR3. MiXCR, run by TCRdb on the multiplex PCR reads, gives a single entry per CDR3 protein. The repertoire holds about 300,000 distinct CDR3 sequences, with around a fifth as singletons. At least ten counts were recorded for this clonotype. Its antigen is currently unknown. Subjects with ophthalmopathy showed a Clinical Activity Score no lower than 3, a NOSPECS grade no lower than 4, and a duration shorter than 3 months. Source material for PBMCs was more than 9.5 ml fresh peripheral blood.

Sequenced input: blood. This clonotype was obtained from a man in his forties or fifties with Graves' ophthalmopathy. The V gene is TRBV13, the J gene TRBJ1-1; no clear D. In DNA, the CDR3 is TGTGCCAGCAGCCGGGCTAAATTGGAAGCTTTCTTT. Encoded protein: CASSRAKLEAFF.